The clone carrying this TCR beta chain was counted between two and nine times. The antigen is undetermined. This entry comes from a study of T-cell memory formation after mild COVID-19. Study-level findings and limits: SARS-CoV-2 specificity of second-wave clones peaking day 37 was unconfirmed.

The CDR3 is 14 amino acids. Germline CDR1 MNHEY, CDR2 SMNVEV (reference sequence). Trimming cost V 3 bases and J 10 bases; bases outside gene matches: 8. 5'RACE, which relied on constant-segment primers, yielded TCR alpha and TCR beta cDNA libraries carrying sample barcodes and UMIs. TCRdb re-analysed the 5' RACE reads in MiXCR, keeping a single row per CDR3 protein. The sample includes fewer than 350,000 distinct CDR3 sequences, more than 15% of them seen just once. This receptor was taken from a man between 18 and 35 years old who had mild COVID-19 (a few samples of this study predate the infection). Cell type and time point are not known. V gene TRBV27 combines with J gene TRBJ2-1; the match to TRBD2 covers 8 bases. Source material: PBMCs or a T cell subset sorted from them (not recorded which). The CDR3 spells CASSFYGGAGEQFF. CDR3 bases: TGTGCCAGCAGTTTTTACGGGGGGGCAGGAGAGCAGTTCTTC.